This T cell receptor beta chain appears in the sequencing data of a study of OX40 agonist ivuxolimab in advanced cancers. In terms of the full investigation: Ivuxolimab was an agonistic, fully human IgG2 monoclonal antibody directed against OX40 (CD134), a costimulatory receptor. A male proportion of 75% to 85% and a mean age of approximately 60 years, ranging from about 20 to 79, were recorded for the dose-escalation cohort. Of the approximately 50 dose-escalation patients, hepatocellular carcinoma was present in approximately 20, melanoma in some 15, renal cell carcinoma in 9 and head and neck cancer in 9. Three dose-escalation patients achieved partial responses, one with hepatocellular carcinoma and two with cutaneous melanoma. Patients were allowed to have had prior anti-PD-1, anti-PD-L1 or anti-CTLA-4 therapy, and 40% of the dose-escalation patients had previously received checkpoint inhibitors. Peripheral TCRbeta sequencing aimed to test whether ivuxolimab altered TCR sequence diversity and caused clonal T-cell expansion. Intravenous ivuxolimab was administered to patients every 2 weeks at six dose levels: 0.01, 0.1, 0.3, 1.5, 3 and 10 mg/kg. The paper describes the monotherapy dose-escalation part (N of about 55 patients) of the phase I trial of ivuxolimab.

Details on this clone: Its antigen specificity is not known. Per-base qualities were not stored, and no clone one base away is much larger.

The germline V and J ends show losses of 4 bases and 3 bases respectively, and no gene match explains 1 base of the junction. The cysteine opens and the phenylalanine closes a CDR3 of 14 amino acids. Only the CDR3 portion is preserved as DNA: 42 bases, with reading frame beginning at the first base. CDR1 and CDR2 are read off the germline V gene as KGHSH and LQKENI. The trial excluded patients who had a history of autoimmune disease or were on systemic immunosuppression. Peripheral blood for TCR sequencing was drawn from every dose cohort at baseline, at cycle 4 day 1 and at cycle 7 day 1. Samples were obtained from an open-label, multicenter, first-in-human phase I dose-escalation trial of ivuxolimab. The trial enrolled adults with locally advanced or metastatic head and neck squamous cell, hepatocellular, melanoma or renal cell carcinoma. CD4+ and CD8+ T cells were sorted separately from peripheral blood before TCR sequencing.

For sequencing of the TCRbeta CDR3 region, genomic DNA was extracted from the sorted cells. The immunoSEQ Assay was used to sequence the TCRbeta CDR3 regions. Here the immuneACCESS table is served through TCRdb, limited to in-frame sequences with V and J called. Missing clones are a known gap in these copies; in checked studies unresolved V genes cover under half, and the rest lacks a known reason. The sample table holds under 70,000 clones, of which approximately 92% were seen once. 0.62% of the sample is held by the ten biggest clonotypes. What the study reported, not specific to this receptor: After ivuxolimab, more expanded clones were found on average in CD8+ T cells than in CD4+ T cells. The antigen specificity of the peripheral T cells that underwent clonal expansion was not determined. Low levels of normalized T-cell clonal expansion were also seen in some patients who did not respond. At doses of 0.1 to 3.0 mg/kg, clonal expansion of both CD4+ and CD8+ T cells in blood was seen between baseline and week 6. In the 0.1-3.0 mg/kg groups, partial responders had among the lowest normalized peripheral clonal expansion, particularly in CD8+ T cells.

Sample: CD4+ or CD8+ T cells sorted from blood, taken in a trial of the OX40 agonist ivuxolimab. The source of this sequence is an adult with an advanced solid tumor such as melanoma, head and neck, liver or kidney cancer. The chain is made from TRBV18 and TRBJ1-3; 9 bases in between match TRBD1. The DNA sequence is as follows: TGTGCCAGCTCACGGGGACAGGGTGGAAACACCATATATTTT. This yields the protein CASSRGQGGNTIYF.